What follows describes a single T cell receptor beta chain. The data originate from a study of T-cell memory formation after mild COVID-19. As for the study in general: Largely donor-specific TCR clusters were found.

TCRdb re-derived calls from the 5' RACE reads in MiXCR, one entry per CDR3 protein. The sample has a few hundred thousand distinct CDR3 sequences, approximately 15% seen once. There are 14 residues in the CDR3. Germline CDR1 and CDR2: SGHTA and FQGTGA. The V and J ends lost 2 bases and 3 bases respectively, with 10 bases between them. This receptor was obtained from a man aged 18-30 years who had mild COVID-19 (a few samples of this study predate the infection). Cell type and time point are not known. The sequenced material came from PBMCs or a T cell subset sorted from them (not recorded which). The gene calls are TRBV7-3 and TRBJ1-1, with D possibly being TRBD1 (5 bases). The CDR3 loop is CASSLGGVDTEAFF. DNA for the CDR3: TGTGCCAGCAGCTTAGGGGGGGTAGACACTGAAGCTTTCTTT.